Given below is one TCR beta chain in context. What antigen it recognizes has not been identified. There are no base qualities to consult, and no much larger clone falls within one base. The record originates from a study of T cell repertoires and HLA-DP antigens (dated by TCRdb to 2016 to 2018). For the wider study: The study used an in vitro model of CD4+ T cell alloreactivity against allogeneic HLA-DP presented by transduced HeLa cells. The two alloantigens modelled structurally similar versus dissimilar alloantigens, differing from self at one and ten peptide-binding groove amino acids, respectively. Of the three donors, two were male and one was female, and their ages ranged from the 18-to-29 age band up to the 60-to-69 age band. Average DNA input was about 200 ng for sorted CD137+CD4+ samples, compared with about 1.2 ug for pre-culture CD4+ samples. The paper's findings and limits, for the study overall: The naive and memory CD4+ repertoires were not analysed as separate populations. Sorted CD137+ cells showed similar clonality against both alloantigens (about 0.4), much higher than the clonality of pre-culture samples (around 0.04). Limitations were identified as the inclusion of only three donors, the use of a non-physiological HeLa antigen-presenting system, and the use of total CD4+ responder cells. Clones undetected before culture had an average cumulative frequency of approximately 37% against one allele and 50.6% against the other.

The germline V gene encodes CDR1 SGHAT and CDR2 FQDESV (reference sequence). The CDR3 goes from the cysteine to the phenylalanine over 16 residues. This entry keeps only the CDR3 DNA: 48 bases, framed from base 1. Cut back by 6 bases and 3 bases, the V and J ends lie 19 bases apart. Magnetic bead negative selection was used to isolate untouched CD4+ T cells from Ficoll-separated PBMC, with an average purity of approximately 98%. Untouched CD4+ T cells were isolated with magnetic beads from Ficoll-separated PBMC, and a purity of about 98% was reached with negligible CD8+ contamination. Peripheral blood mononuclear cells were supplied by the buffy coats of a few healthy blood donors, who served as the study donors. All three donors were CMV seronegative. Genomic DNA was extracted with the DNeasy Blood & Tissue Kit. Genomic DNA from sorted CD137+CD4+ cells and from pre-culture CD4+ baseline samples of each subject was subjected to TCRB sequencing.

TCRB CDR3 regions were amplified with the immunoSEQ multiplex PCR using forward primers for 54 TRBV segments and reverse primers for 13 TRBJ segments. Deep resolution, with a target of about 200,000 T cell genomes, was applied to the sequencing of pre-culture CD4+ samples. Sequencing of the amplicons was done on an Illumina HiSeq System, giving 87 bp reads that spanned the CDR3. Per the original workflow: Correction for PCR and sequencing errors was applied to reads, and CDR3 regions were defined through alignment to IMGT reference sequences. Synthetic template pools were used to estimate template counts and unique rearrangement counts. Clonality was computed by subtracting Pielou's evenness from 1. The Daley-Smith estimator was used to estimate richness. Repertoire overlap was measured with Morisita's index. Clones present in cultured samples but not detected in the pre-culture repertoire of the same donor were defined as low-abundance clones. What TCRdb holds here is the immuneACCESS table cut down to in-frame rearrangements. Part of the clones is not present; checked against another copy, under half of the missing clones reflect an unresolved V gene, and the others are unexplained. V and J calls and clone size are those listed in that table; D and trimming were worked out from the DNA. The sample table contains about 120,000 clones; only one count was recorded for approximately 92% of them. The ten largest clones take up about 0.27% of the sample.

The sequencing input was CD4+ T cells from PBMCs. The V and J segments used are TRBV11-1 and TRBJ2-3, with no confidently assigned D gene. This receptor was identified in a woman aged 18-29 years in good health and CMV-seronegative. The CDR3 sequence is CASRPVDSAYTDTQYF. The DNA is as follows: TGTGCCAGCAGGCCAGTAGACTCCGCTTATACAGATACGCAGTATTTT.